One sample yielded the 22 T cell receptor beta chains listed below, sequenced in a study of blood T cells in healthy people across ages. PCR was performed a second time for about 7 to 12 cycles using a sample-barcoded 5' primer and a J-beta primer mix. TCRdb re-called the 5' RACE reads through MiXCR, storing one row per CDR3 protein. Among about 1.7 million distinct CDR3 sequences listed, roughly 27% were seen once. Sequenced material: blood. The receptors come from a woman aged 25 to 39 in good health.

The chain has TRBV6-6 and TRBJ2-7, with TRBD2 identical over 9 bases. The trim removed 2 bases at V and 4 bases at J, leaving 12 bases unmatched. Per the germline V gene, CDR1 is MNHNY and CDR2 is SVGAGI (reference sequence). This CDR3 has 17 residues. In DNA form, the CDR3 reads TGTGCCAGCAGTTACCGACCCGGGCGGGAGGGCAAGTACGAGCAGTACTTC. Translated, it gives CASSYRPGREGKYEQYF.

The chain uses TRBV11-2 and TRBJ2-3; 12 nucleotides align to TRBD2. This CDR3 has 15 amino acids. Germline V CDR1 and CDR2: SGHAT, FQNNGV. V shed 4 bases, J shed 3 bases, and the junction held 2 bases outside the gene matches. CDR3 in amino acids: CASSWTSGVTDTQYF. The CDR3 nucleotides read TGTGCCAGCAGCTGGACTAGCGGGGTGACAGATACGCAGTATTTT.

The rearrangement joins TRBV29-1 to TRBJ1-2; D uncertain. CDR3 length equals 12 residues. V dropped 7 bases and J dropped 7 bases, with 16 bases sitting between them. Per germline, CDR1 SQVTM and CDR2 ANQGSEA. CDR3 sequence (DNA): TGCAGCGGGTTCAGAATAGACGGTGGCTACACCTTC. Its protein is CSGFRIDGGYTF.

V is TRBV9 and J is TRBJ2-1, with TRBD2 as a possible D gene (6 bases). The ends were cut back, 0 bases at V and 9 bases at J, with 13 bases in the middle. The germline V gene has CDR1 SGDLS and CDR2 YYNGEE. The CDR3 runs to 14 residues. The CDR3 spells CASSVGGGTLEQFF. CDR3 sequence (DNA): TGTGCCAGCAGCGTAGGAGGAGGGACGCTTGAGCAGTTCTTC. Using reference TRBV9 and TRBJ2-1 for the parts outside the CDR3, the full variable domain is DSGVTQTPKHLITATGQRVTLRCSPRSGDLSVYWYQQSLDQGLQFLIQYYNGEERAKGNILERFSAQQFPDLHSELNLSSLELGDSALYFCASSVGGGTLEQFFGPGTRLTVL.

Comment on this clonotype: This may be a read error, as it is one base from a much larger clone. V and J are TRBV29-1 and TRBJ2-7; D may be TRBD1 or TRBD2 (5 bases each). From germline, CDR1 is SQVTM and CDR2 ANQGSEA. The CDR3 totals 18 residues. The V end lost 5 bases, the J end lost 10 bases, and 36 bases lay between the germline ends. CDR3 in amino acids: CSVIGQEDTCYELRRQYF. The CDR3 DNA follows: TGCAGCGTTATAGGTCAGGAGGACACCTGCTACGAGTTACGGCGTCAGTACTTC.

This clonotype occurred a few times. This rearrangement joins TRBV2 to TRBJ1-4, with D possibly matching TRBD1 (6 bases). The germline V and J ends were trimmed by 6 bases and 8 bases, with 16 bases remaining between them. The CDR3 totals 14 residues. Germline lookup yields CDR1 SNHLY and CDR2 FYNNEI. The CDR3 loop is CASRYRVEDEKLFF. DNA for the CDR3: TGTGCCAGCAGGTACAGGGTCGAAGACGAAAAACTGTTTTTT.

This clonotype was counted a few times. The rearrangement uses TRBV21-1 and TRBJ2-1. TRBV21-1 represents a pseudogene. This CDR3 comprises 18 residues. CDR3: CASSKGPRTEFNHNEQFF. CDR3 sequence (DNA): TGTGCCAGCAGCAAAGGGCCGCGTACAGAGTTCAACCACAATGAGCAGTTCTTC.

This sequence joins TRBV7-9 and TRBJ2-1; D is tentatively TRBD1 or TRBD2 (6 bases each). Trimming left V 8 bases short and J 5 bases short, with 19 bases between. Germline CDR1 and CDR2: SEHNR and FQNEAQ (reference sequence). The CDR3 totals 15 residues. The CDR3 here is CASGSPGAPNNEQFF. CDR3 DNA sequence: TGTGCCAGCGGCTCCCCGGGGGCGCCTAACAATGAGCAGTTCTTC.

A few counts support this clonotype. The chain carries TRBV9 and TRBJ2-2; 9 bases line up with TRBD2. This CDR3 has 17 residues. J was trimmed by 4 bases and V by 3 bases; bases with no gene match: 10. Germline assignment: CDR1 SGDLS and CDR2 YYNGEE. The CDR3 coding sequence is TGTGCCAGCAGCGAGGCGGGAGGGCCTCAGGGCACCGGGGAGCTGTTTTTT. The encoded protein is CASSEAGGPQGTGELFF.

Only a few counts were recorded for this clonotype. The V call is TRBV12-3 or TRBV12-4, the J call TRBJ2-1; a possible D gene is TRBD1 (6 bases). CDR3 length: 12 residues. V dropped 4 bases and J dropped 12 bases, with 13 bases sitting between them. CDR3 sequence: CASSYRDNRQFF. The CDR3 DNA reads as TGTGCCAGCAGTTACCGGGACAATAGGCAGTTCTTC.

The chain carries TRBV4-3 and TRBJ1-1, with TRBD1 matching over 9 bases. Trimming removed 5 bases from V and 3 bases from J; junction bases left unmatched: 7. This CDR3 spans 15 amino acids. In germline, CDR1 is LGHNA, CDR2 YSLEER. The CDR3: CASSFEQGADTEAFF. The CDR3 DNA is TGCGCCAGCAGCTTTGAACAGGGGGCTGACACTGAAGCTTTCTTT.

The chain joins TRBV7-9 to TRBJ2-7, with a weak D call TRBD2 (5 bases). V lost 5 bases and J lost 2, with 10 bases in between. The CDR3 is made up of 13 amino acids. Germline V gene data show CDR1 as SEHNR and CDR2 as FQNEAQ (reference sequence). The DNA for the CDR3 is TGTGCCAGCAGCCCTTCTAGCACCTACGAGCAGTACTTC. This gives the protein CASSPSSTYEQYF.

This clonotype was seen only a few times. The chain couples TRBV5-1 to TRBJ2-5; D is uncertain. The ends were cut back, 0 bases at V and 5 bases at J, with 11 bases in the middle. Germline-derived CDR1 and CDR2 are SGHRS and YFSETQ. The CDR3 extends over 14 amino acids. The CDR3 spells CASSLAETVETQYF. The DNA of the CDR3 is TGCGCCAGCAGCTTGGCAGAAACCGTGGAGACCCAGTACTTC.

The chain joins TRBV7-6 to TRBJ2-5; the D call may be TRBD1 or TRBD2 (5 bases each). CDR1 is SGHVS and CDR2 is FNYEAQ in the germline V gene. The V end lost 5 bases, the J end lost 5 bases, and 15 bases lay between the germline ends. The CDR3 is 14 amino acids. The CDR3 DNA follows: TGTGCCAGCAGCCCCGCCGGGGACGGTGAGACCCAGTACTTC. It encodes CASSPAGDGETQYF.

The chain recombines TRBV15 with TRBJ1-2; D might be TRBD1 (6 bases). Germline loops: CDR1 LNHNV, CDR2 YYDKDF (reference sequence). The ends were cut back, 7 bases at V and 3 bases at J, with 15 bases in the middle. This CDR3 contains 14 residues. CDR3 residues: CATTPQGRDYGYTF. The CDR3 DNA follows: TGTGCCACCACGCCCCAGGGGAGGGACTATGGCTACACCTTC.

This clonotype was counted between two and nine times. This sequence joins TRBV6-6 and TRBJ2-5; D uncertain. V was shortened by 6 bases and J by 2 bases, with 16 bases between the two germline ends. Germline V gives CDR1 MNHNY, CDR2 SVGAGI (reference sequence). CDR3 length: 15 amino acids. Here the CDR3 DNA reads TGTGCCAGCAGACGGACGCTTACCGAACAAGAGACCCAGTACTTC. Translated: CASRRTLTEQETQYF.

The gene calls are TRBV28 and TRBJ2-4; maybe TRBD1 (6 bases). The end of the DNA aligns better with TRBJ2-5, so the J call may be wrong. Germline V gives CDR1 MDHEN, CDR2 SYDVKM. This CDR3 is 13 amino acids long. Here the CDR3 reads CASRFGTKGTQYF. In DNA form, the CDR3 reads TGTGCCAGCAGATTCGGGACAAAAGGGACCCAGTACTTC.

This clonotype was picked up many times. The rearrangement uses TRBV18 and TRBJ2-5; the match to TRBD2 covers 11 bases. The CDR3 length is 15 residues. CDR1 KGHSH and CDR2 LQKENI come from the germline V gene. J lost 5 bases, V lost 6 bases, and 8 bases had no gene match. This chain's CDR3 is CASSPSWTSGETQYF. CDR3 bases: TGTGCCAGCTCGCCGAGTTGGACTAGCGGGGAGACCCAGTACTTC.

In this sample, this clonotype turned up a few times. V and J are TRBV27 and TRBJ1-2; D is perhaps TRBD1 (5 bases). This CDR3 is built from 15 residues. Germline loops: CDR1 MNHEY, CDR2 SMNVEV (reference sequence). V dropped 6 bases and J dropped 4 bases, with 18 bases sitting between them. Written as DNA, the CDR3 is TGTGCCAGCAGCTCCGGGACGGAATCTTTCTATGGCTACACCTTC. It specifies CASSSGTESFYGYTF.

This clonotype has only a few counts. This chain uses TRBV12-3 or TRBV12-4 with TRBJ1-2; 8 nucleotides match TRBD1. V was clipped by 4 bases and J by 5 bases; unmatched bases: 6. The CDR3 runs 14 residues. Written as DNA, the CDR3 is TGTGCCAGCAGTTCCCCTGACAGGGGTTATGGCTACACCTTC. It encodes CASSSPDRGYGYTF.

Many counts were recorded for this clonotype. The rearrangement uses TRBV20-1 and TRBJ2-5; TRBD2 aligns across 11 bases. CDR1 and CDR2 (germline): DFQATT, SNEGSKA (reference sequence). This CDR3 is 16 amino acids long. Trimming at V came to 0 bases and at J to 2 bases, leaving 5 bases not matched to a gene. The CDR3 is CSARDLLAGGQETQYF. CDR3 sequence (DNA): TGCAGTGCTAGAGACCTTCTAGCGGGGGGACAAGAGACCCAGTACTTC.

This clonotype was detected many times. The V gene is TRBV20-1, the J gene TRBJ2-1; TRBD2 matches at 13 bases. Germline V gene lookup returns CDR1 DFQATT and CDR2 SNEGSKA (reference sequence). Germline trimming cut 6 bases from V and 6 bases from J; bases unmatched to any gene: 8. CDR3 size: 15 residues. CDR3: CSALWTSGGFNEQFF. The CDR3 DNA is TGCAGTGCACTCTGGACTAGCGGGGGTTTCAATGAGCAGTTCTTC.